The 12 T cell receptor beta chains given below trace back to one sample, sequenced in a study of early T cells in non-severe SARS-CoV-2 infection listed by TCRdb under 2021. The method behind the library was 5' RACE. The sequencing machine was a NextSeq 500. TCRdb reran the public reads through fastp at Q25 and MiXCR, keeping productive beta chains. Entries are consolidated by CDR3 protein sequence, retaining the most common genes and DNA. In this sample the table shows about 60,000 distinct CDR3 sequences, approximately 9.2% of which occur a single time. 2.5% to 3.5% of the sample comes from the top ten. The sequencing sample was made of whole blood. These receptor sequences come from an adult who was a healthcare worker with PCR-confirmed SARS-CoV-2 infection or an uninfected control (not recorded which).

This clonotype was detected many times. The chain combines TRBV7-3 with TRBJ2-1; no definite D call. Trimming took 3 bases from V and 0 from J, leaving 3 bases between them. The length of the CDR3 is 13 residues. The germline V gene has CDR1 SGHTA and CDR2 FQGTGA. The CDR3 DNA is TGTGCCAGCAGCTTGAACTCCTACAATGAGCAGTTCTTC. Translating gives CASSLNSYNEQFF.

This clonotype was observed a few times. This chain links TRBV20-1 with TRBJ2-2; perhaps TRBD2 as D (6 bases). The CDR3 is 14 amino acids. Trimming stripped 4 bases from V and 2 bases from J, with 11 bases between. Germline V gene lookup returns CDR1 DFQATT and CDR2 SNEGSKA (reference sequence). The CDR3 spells CSAKSGLNTGELFF. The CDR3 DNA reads TGCAGTGCTAAAAGCGGGCTTAACACCGGGGAGCTGTTTTTT.

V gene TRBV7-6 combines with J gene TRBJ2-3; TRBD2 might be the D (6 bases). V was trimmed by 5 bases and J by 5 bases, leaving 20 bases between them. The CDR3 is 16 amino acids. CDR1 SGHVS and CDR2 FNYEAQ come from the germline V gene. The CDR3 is CASSPRDLRGRDTQYF. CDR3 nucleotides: TGTGCCAGCAGCCCACGGGACCTCCGGGGGAGAGATACGCAGTATTTT.

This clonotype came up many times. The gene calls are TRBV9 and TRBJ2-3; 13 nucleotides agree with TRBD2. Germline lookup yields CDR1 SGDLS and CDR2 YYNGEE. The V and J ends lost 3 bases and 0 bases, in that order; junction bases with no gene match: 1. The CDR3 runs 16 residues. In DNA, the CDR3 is TGTGCCAGCAGCGGGACTAGCGGGAGAAGCACAGATACGCAGTATTTT. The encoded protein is CASSGTSGRSTDTQYF. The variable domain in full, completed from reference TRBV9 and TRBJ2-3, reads DSGVTQTPKHLITATGQRVTLRCSPRSGDLSVYWYQQSLDQGLQFLIQYYNGEERAKGNILERFSAQQFPDLHSELNLSSLELGDSALYFCASSGTSGRSTDTQYFGPGTRLTVL.

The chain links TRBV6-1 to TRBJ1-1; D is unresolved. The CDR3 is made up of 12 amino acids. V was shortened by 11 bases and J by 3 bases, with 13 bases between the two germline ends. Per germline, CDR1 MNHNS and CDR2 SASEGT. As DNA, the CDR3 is TGTGCCGCCGCGGAGGGCTACACTGAAGCTTTCTTT. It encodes CAAAEGYTEAFF.

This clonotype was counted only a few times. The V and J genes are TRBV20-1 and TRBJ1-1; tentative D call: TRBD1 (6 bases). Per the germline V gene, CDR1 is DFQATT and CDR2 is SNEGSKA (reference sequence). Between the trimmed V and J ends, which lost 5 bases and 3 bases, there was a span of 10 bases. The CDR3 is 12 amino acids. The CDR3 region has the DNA TGCAGTGCTTCGAGGGGGGACACTGAAGCTTTCTTT. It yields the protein CSASRGDTEAFF.

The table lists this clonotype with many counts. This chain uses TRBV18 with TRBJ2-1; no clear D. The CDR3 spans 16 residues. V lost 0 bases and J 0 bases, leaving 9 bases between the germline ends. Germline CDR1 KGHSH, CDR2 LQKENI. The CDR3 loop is CASSPPGLNSYNEQFF. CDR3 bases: TGTGCCAGCTCACCACCGGGATTGAACTCCTACAATGAGCAGTTCTTC.

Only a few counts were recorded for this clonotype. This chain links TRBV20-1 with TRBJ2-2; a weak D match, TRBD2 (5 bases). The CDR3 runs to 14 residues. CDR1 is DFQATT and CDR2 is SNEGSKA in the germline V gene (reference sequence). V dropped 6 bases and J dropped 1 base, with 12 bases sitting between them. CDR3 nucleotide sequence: TGCAGTGCCCAACTAGACGGGAACACCGGGGAGCTGTTTTTT. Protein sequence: CSAQLDGNTGELFF.

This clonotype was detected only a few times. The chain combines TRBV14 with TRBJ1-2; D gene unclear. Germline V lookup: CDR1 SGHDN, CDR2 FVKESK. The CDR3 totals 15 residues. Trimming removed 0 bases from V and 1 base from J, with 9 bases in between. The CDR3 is CASSQDRIVNYGYTF. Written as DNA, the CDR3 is TGTGCCAGCAGCCAAGATCGGATTGTTAACTATGGCTACACCTTC.

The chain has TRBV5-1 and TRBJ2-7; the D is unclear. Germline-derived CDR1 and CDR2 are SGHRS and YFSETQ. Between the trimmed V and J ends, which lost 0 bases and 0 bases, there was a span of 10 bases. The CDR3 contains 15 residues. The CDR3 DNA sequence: TGCGCCAGCAGCTTGGACGGGCGGAGCTCCTACGAGCAGTACTTC. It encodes CASSLDGRSSYEQYF.

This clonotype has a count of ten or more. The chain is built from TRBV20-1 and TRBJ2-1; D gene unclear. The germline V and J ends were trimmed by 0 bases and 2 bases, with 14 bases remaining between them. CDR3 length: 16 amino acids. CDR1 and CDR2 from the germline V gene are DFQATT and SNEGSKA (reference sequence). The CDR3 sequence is CSARDIGIGTYNEQFF. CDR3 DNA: TGCAGTGCTAGAGATATAGGGATTGGTACCTACAATGAGCAGTTCTTC.

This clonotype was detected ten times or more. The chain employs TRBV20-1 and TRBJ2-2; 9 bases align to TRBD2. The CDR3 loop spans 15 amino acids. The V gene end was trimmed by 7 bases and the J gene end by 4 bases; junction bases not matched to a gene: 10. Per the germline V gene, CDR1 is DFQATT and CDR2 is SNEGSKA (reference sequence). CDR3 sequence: CSVLRTSAGTGELFF. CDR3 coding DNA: TGCAGTGTTCTTAGGACTAGCGCCGGCACCGGGGAGCTGTTTTTT.